Below, 15 T cell receptor beta chains from the same sample are listed, as sequenced in a study of T cells after yellow fever vaccination. From the 5' RACE reads, TCRdb called clonotypes with MiXCR, one entry per CDR3 protein. The sample consists of some 600,000 distinct CDR3 sequences, around 17% of them appearing once. The sequences come from PBMCs, collected 5 days after the first yellow fever vaccination. The receptors here all came from a man aged 18 to 35 who received the YFV17D yellow fever vaccine.

The chain is built from TRBV5-1 and TRBJ2-3, with D possibly TRBD1 on 6 matching bases. Trimming took off 4 bases at V and 0 bases at J, with 15 bases between the two ends. CDR1 is SGHRS, CDR2 YFSETQ, per germline. This CDR3 spans 16 amino acids. In DNA, the CDR3 is TGCGCCAGCAGCCAACCGGGACAAGCTAGCACAGATACGCAGTATTTT. It specifies CASSQPGQASTDTQYF.

For this clonotype: A much larger clone differs from this one at a single base, so this may be a read error. V usage is TRBV9 and J usage is TRBJ2-5; 11 nucleotides agree with TRBD2. Trimming removed 3 bases from V and 3 bases from J; junction bases left unmatched: 1. CDR1 is SGDLS and CDR2 is YYNGEE in the germline V gene. The CDR3 loop spans 14 amino acids. The CDR3 sequence is CASSAGLAEETQYF. The CDR3, as DNA: TGTGCCAGCAGCGCGGGACTAGCGGAAGAGACCCAGTACTTC.

This clonotype was picked up many times. The V gene is TRBV29-1, the J gene TRBJ2-2, with 7 bases aligning to TRBD1. CDR3 size: 13 residues. Germline CDR1 is SQVTM and CDR2 is ANQGSEA. V lost 7 bases, J lost 1 base, and 3 bases stayed unmatched. The CDR3 sequence is CSARTGNTGELFF. As DNA, the CDR3 is TGCAGCGCTCGGACAGGGAACACCGGGGAGCTGTTTTTT.

The chain is built from TRBV29-1 and TRBJ1-2; D is unclear. Germline CDR1 is SQVTM and CDR2 is ANQGSEA. The length of the CDR3 is 11 residues. Trimming removed 4 bases at V and 7 bases at J, with 10 bases between. The CDR3 reads CSVAGAGGYTF. DNA of the CDR3: TGCAGCGTTGCCGGCGCCGGTGGCTACACCTTC.

In its sample, this clonotype was seen a few times. The chain links TRBV30 to TRBJ1-2, with TRBD1 as a possible D gene (5 bases). V gave up 6 bases and J gave up 5 bases, with 16 bases separating them. The CDR3 totals 13 residues. Germline V lookup: CDR1 GTSNPN, CDR2 SVGIG (reference sequence). CDR3 region: CACPLGPGYGYTF. In nucleotides, the CDR3 is TGTGCCTGCCCCCTAGGCCCAGGGTATGGCTACACCTTC. The full variable domain, with the rest looked up from reference TRBV30 and TRBJ1-2, is SQTIHQWPATLVQPVGSPLSLECTVEGTSNPNLYWYRQAAGRGLQLLFYSVGIGQISSEVPQNLSASRPQDRQFILSSKKLLLSDSGFYLCACPLGPGYGYTFGSGTRLTVV.

As regards this clonotype: This may come from a read error, since a much larger clone is one base off. The chain combines TRBV2 with TRBJ1-1, with D perhaps matching TRBD1 (5 bases). CDR1 SNHLY and CDR2 FYNNEI come from the germline V gene. CDR3 length equals 13 residues. Trimming removed 8 bases at V and 5 bases at J, with 15 bases between. The CDR3 reads CASRGNRKTEAFF. CDR3 DNA sequence: TGTGCCAGCCGGGGGAACAGGAAGACTGAAGCTTTCTTT.

V is TRBV7-3 and J is TRBJ2-1, with D perhaps TRBD1 (5 bases). Germline V CDR1 and CDR2: SGHTA, FQGTGA. This CDR3 has 15 amino acids. The germline V and J ends were trimmed by 3 bases and 4 bases, with 13 bases remaining between them. The CDR3 loop is CASSLSRGAYNEQFF. CDR3 nucleotide sequence: TGTGCCAGCAGCTTGTCCCGTGGGGCTTACAATGAGCAGTTCTTC.

The chain joins TRBV11-1 to TRBJ1-5; the D is unclear. V was cut by 2 bases and J by 5 bases, with 7 bases left in between. Germline V gene lookup returns CDR1 SGHAT and CDR2 FQDESV (reference sequence). CDR3 length equals 13 residues. This chain's CDR3 is CASSLSDYQPQHF. For the CDR3, the DNA is TGTGCCAGCAGCTTATCCGACTATCAGCCCCAGCATTTT.

This clonotype was seen a handful of times. The chain couples TRBV5-1 to TRBJ2-5; possible D gene TRBD2, 5 bases. CDR1 and CDR2 (germline): SGHRS, YFSETQ. The CDR3 consists of 17 residues. Trimming took 2 bases from V and 2 from J, leaving 19 bases between them. In DNA form, the CDR3 reads TGCGCCAGCAGCTTATTTATCCGGGGAGAAAAACAAGAGACCCAGTACTTC. Translation gives CASSLFIRGEKQETQYF.

This clonotype was recorded only once. J is TRBJ1-5 and V is TRBV6-2 or TRBV6-3; no clear D gene. Germline V lookup: CDR1 MNHEY, CDR2 SVGEGT. Trimming took off 7 bases at V and 7 bases at J, with 11 bases between the two ends. This CDR3 contains 12 residues. The CDR3 is CASKRQGQPQHF. The CDR3 DNA sequence: TGTGCCAGCAAGAGACAAGGACAGCCCCAGCATTTT.

This clonotype was recorded a few times. The gene calls are TRBV4-1 and TRBJ2-1; 7 bases line up with TRBD1. Germline trimming cut 6 bases from V and 6 bases from J; bases unmatched to any gene: 8. CDR3 length: 14 amino acids. The germline CDR1 and CDR2 sequences are MGHRA and YSYEKL. The CDR3 loop is CASSLRGPGNEQFF. DNA of the CDR3: TGCGCCAGCAGTTTAAGGGGGCCCGGCAATGAGCAGTTCTTC.

At least ten counts were recorded for this clonotype. CDR3 protein: CASRSGGDTQYF. As DNA, the CDR3 is TGTGCCAGCAGGTCCGGAGGAGATACGCAGTATTTT. J is TRBJ2-3 and V is TRBV12-3 or TRBV12-4, with D perhaps TRBD2 (5 bases). The CDR3 length is 12 residues. The V end lost 6 bases, the J end lost 5 bases, and 9 bases lay between the germline ends.

The chain combines TRBV6-2 or TRBV6-3 with TRBJ1-1, with unresolved D. Germline assignment: CDR1 MNHEY and CDR2 SVGEGT. The CDR3 covers 13 residues. Trimming cost V 5 bases and J 0 bases, with 7 bases left between them. The CDR3 loop is CASSQNLNTEAFF. The CDR3 region has the DNA TGTGCCAGCAGTCAGAATTTGAACACTGAAGCTTTCTTT.

This clonotype was picked up a small number of times. The V and J genes are TRBV4-1 and TRBJ1-6; D is unresolved. This CDR3 has 18 residues. Trimming shortened V by 2 bases and J by 0 bases, and 14 bases separated the two germline ends. In germline, CDR1 is MGHRA, CDR2 YSYEKL. Written as DNA, the CDR3 is TGCGCCAGCAGCCAATGGGTCACCGTCAGCTCCTATAATTCACCCCTCCACTTT. Residues: CASSQWVTVSSYNSPLHF.

This clonotype was seen a handful of times. The chain is built from TRBV28 and TRBJ2-3; 8 positions match TRBD1. The CDR3 has 15 amino acids. V lost 4 bases and J lost 4; bases outside the gene matches: 7. The germline V gene encodes CDR1 MDHEN and CDR2 SYDVKM. The CDR3 DNA is TGTGCCAGCAGTTCTCAGGGGGCCGGCCCAGATACGCAGTATTTT. This encodes CASSSQGAGPDTQYF.